Listed below are T cell receptor beta chains from one sample, sequenced in a study of cytomegalovirus exposure and HLA in healthy donors. Some clones are missing from TCRdb's copy, which holds only in-frame ones; the method was immunoSEQ multiplex PCR. The data show 150,000 to 200,000 clones, with roughly 85% seen just once and 2% to 2.5% held by the top ten. Material: PBMCs. These receptors originate from a man between 35 and 55 years old in good health and CMV-seronegative. Each CDR3 is given with its conserved first and last residue. A D gene is named only where the DNA matches it firmly. Clone size is stated in some rows and not others, as once, few, many or a class when expanded.

j_call clone_size d_call v_call cdr3_aa cdr3_nt
TRBJ1-5 - - TRBV19 CASTGGFYNINQPQHF TGTGCCAGTACCGGCGGCTTTTACAATATAAATCAGCCCCAGCATTTT
TRBJ2-2 - TRBD2 TRBV5-4 CASSVSGSITGELFF TGTGCCAGCAGCGTTAGCGGGAGCATCACCGGGGAGCTGTTTTTT
TRBJ2-7 few TRBD1 TRBV30 CAGQTPGQSYEQYF TGTGCCGGCCAAACACCGGGACAGAGCTACGAGCAGTACTTC
TRBJ1-4 - - TRBV5-1 CASSLPTLATNEKLFF TGCGCCAGCAGCTTGCCGACACTTGCAACTAATGAAAAACTGTTTTTT
TRBJ2-5 - TRBD1 TRBV2 CASRNGTGDGETQYF TGTGCCAGCAGGAACGGGACAGGGGATGGAGAGACCCAGTACTTC
TRBJ2-2 once TRBD2 TRBV5-4 CASSSRTSGQGELFF TGTGCCAGCAGCTCCCGGACTAGCGGTCAAGGGGAGCTGTTTTTT
TRBJ2-1 - TRBD1 TRBV10-3 CAISPGQGYNEQFF TGTGCCATCAGTCCGGGACAGGGCTACAATGAGCAGTTCTTC
TRBJ2-1 - - TRBV19 CASSRIRGAGRYDEQFF TGTGCCAGTAGCCGTATACGGGGGGCTGGTCGATATGATGAGCAGTTCTTC
TRBJ2-1 - TRBD2 TRBV13 CASSFTGTRDLQQFF TGTGCCAGCAGCTTCACCGGGACTAGGGACCTCCAGCAGTTCTTC
TRBJ2-7 - - TRBV9 CASSVGALPYEQYF TGTGCCAGCAGCGTGGGAGCTTTGCCCTACGAGCAGTACTTC
TRBJ2-7 - TRBD1 TRBV5-1 CASSLARDRPTYEQYF TGCGCCAGCAGCTTGGCACGGGACAGGCCCACCTACGAGCAGTACTTC
TRBJ1-3 - TRBD1 TRBV5-1 CASRSGTGAGNTIYF TGCGCCAGCAGGTCCGGGACAGGGGCTGGAAACACCATATATTTT
TRBJ2-6 - - TRBV4-1 CASSQVAGANVLTF TGCGCCAGCAGCCAAGTCGCGGGGGCCAACGTCCTGACTTTC
TRBJ2-1 - TRBD2 TRBV9 CASSVPGLAGYNEQFF TGTGCCAGCAGCGTGCCCGGACTAGCGGGATACAATGAGCAGTTCTTC
TRBJ2-7 - - TRBV7-2 CASSLAASYEQYF TGTGCCAGCAGCTTAGCGGCTTCCTACGAGCAGTACTTC
TRBJ2-4 - TRBD1 TRBV7-2 CASSMLGTGTSQYF TGTGCCAGCAGCATGCTAGGGACAGGTACCAGTCAGTACTTC
TRBJ2-2 few - TRBV28 CASSLRGPGSGELFF TGTGCCAGCAGTTTACGAGGCCCGGGGTCCGGGGAGCTGTTTTTT
TRBJ2-1 few - TRBV7-9 CASSPRGNSYNEQFF TGTGCCAGCAGCCCAAGGGGTAACTCCTACAATGAGCAGTTCTTC
TRBJ1-2 - TRBD1 TRBV5-5 CASTIRDREHYGYTF TGTGCCAGCACCATTCGCGACAGGGAGCACTATGGCTACACCTTC
TRBJ1-5 - - TRBV20-1 CSISHQPQHF TGCAGTATCTCCCATCAGCCCCAGCATTTT
TRBJ2-3 - - TRBV5-1 CASSLSSGVADTQYF TGCGCCAGCAGTCTGTCGAGCGGAGTTGCAGATACGCAGTATTTT
TRBJ1-4 - - TRBV5-1 CASRQQTTGEKLFF TGCGCCAGCCGACAACAAACGACAGGTGAAAAACTGTTTTTT
TRBJ1-1 - - TRBV15 CATSQRRGNTEAFF TGTGCCACCAGCCAAAGAAGGGGGAACACTGAAGCTTTCTTT
TRBJ2-2 - TRBD1 TRBV6-5 CASSLTGGTGELFF TGTGCCAGCAGTTTGACAGGGGGCACCGGGGAGCTGTTTTTT
TRBJ2-7 - TRBD1 TRBV27 CASSQWGQTYEQYF TGTGCCAGCAGCCAATGGGGACAGACGTACGAGCAGTACTTC
TRBJ2-7 - TRBD1 TRBV19 CASSVGRTGSFDEQYF TGTGCCAGTAGTGTAGGACGGACAGGGTCCTTCGACGAGCAGTACTTC
TRBJ2-2 - TRBD1 TRBV9 CASSVASTGWPGELFF TGTGCCAGCAGCGTAGCTTCGACAGGGTGGCCCGGGGAGCTGTTTTTT
TRBJ2-1 - TRBD1 TRBV18 CASSPLSQGAKNEQFF TGTGCCAGCTCACCTCTATCGCAGGGGGCGAAAAATGAGCAGTTCTTC
TRBJ2-1 - TRBD1 TRBV11-2 CASSPRQGPRANEQFF TGTGCCAGCAGCCCCAGACAGGGCCCGCGGGCCAATGAGCAGTTCTTC
TRBJ2-5 - TRBD1 TRBV5-6 CASSLVGTGSGTQYF TGTGCCAGCAGCTTGGTCGGGACAGGGTCGGGGACCCAGTACTTC
TRBJ2-7 - - TRBV28 CATVQQGEQYF TGTGCCACCGTCCAGCAGGGCGAGCAGTACTTC
TRBJ2-2 - TRBD1 TRBV5-5 CASSVLVRDRVVAGELFF TGTGCCAGCAGCGTCCTAGTCCGGGACAGGGTTGTCGCCGGGGAGCTGTTTTTT
TRBJ2-7 once TRBD1 TRBV4-3 CASSPGQGAYEQYF TGCGCCAGCAGCCCCGGACAGGGGGCATACGAGCAGTACTTC
TRBJ2-3 - TRBD2 TRBV10-1 CASEFNGRANSTDTQYF TGCGCCAGCGAGTTCAACGGGAGGGCCAATAGTACAGATACGCAGTATTTT
TRBJ2-2 few - TRBV5-5 CASSWGVGLAGELFF TGTGCCAGCAGCTGGGGGGTCGGGCTGGCCGGGGAGCTGTTTTTT
TRBJ1-4 - TRBD1 TRBV7-9 CASRGTGGSEKLFF TGTGCCAGCAGGGGGACAGGGGGAAGTGAAAAACTGTTTTTT
TRBJ2-5 - - TRBV7-2 CASSLTGVETQYF TGTGCCAGCAGCTTAACGGGAGTTGAGACCCAGTACTTC
TRBJ2-1 - TRBD2 TRBV5-6 CASSSGNLNSNEQFF TGTGCCAGCAGCAGCGGGAATCTTAACAGCAATGAGCAGTTCTTC
TRBJ2-1 - TRBD2 TRBV27 CASSFSTRRGNEQFF TGTGCCAGCAGTTTTTCAACCCGGCGGGGGAATGAGCAGTTCTTC
TRBJ2-5 - - TRBV28 CASLSGSAETQYF TGTGCCAGCCTAAGCGGTTCGGCGGAGACCCAGTACTTC
TRBJ2-7 - - TRBV10-3 CAISESGEVGEQYF TGTGCCATCAGTGAGTCGGGAGAAGTAGGCGAGCAGTACTTC
TRBJ2-6 - TRBD1 TRBV4-3 CASSHPPGQGARGANGLTF TGCGCCAGCAGCCATCCTCCGGGACAGGGGGCGCGTGGGGCCAACGGCCTGACTTTC
TRBJ2-7 - TRBD1 TRBV6-9 CASNNNRGPSVGEQYF TGTGCCAGCAACAACAACAGGGGGCCATCGGTGGGGGAGCAGTACTTC
TRBJ2-5 few - TRBV27 CASSLAGVGFEETQYF TGTGCCAGCAGTTTAGCAGGGGTCGGATTTGAGGAGACCCAGTACTTC
TRBJ2-7 few TRBD2 TRBV28 CASSLPDSGRYEQYF TGTGCCAGCAGTTTGCCCGATAGCGGGAGATACGAGCAGTACTTC
TRBJ2-5 - - TRBV25-1 CASSVTQETQYF TGTGCCAGCAGCGTTACTCAAGAGACCCAGTACTTC
TRBJ1-5 - - TRBV7-2 CASSLDSMGRSNQPQHF TGTGCCAGCAGCTTAGACTCCATGGGCAGAAGCAATCAGCCCCAGCATTTT
TRBJ1-5 - - TRBV6-5 CASRDSSNQPQHF TGTGCCAGCAGGGACAGTAGCAATCAGCCCCAGCATTTT
TRBJ1-4 - - TRBV5-4 CASSPEPGGIEKLFF TGTGCCAGCAGCCCTGAACCGGGAGGGATTGAAAAACTGTTTTTT
TRBJ2-7 - TRBD2 TRBV19 CASRKTSGSYEQYF TGTGCCAGTAGGAAAACTAGCGGATCCTACGAGCAGTACTTC
TRBJ1-1 - - TRBV10-3 CAIRKGKSTEAFF TGTGCCATCAGGAAGGGGAAGAGCACTGAAGCTTTCTTT
TRBJ2-7 - - TRBV9 CASSVDRGARLYEQYF TGTGCCAGCAGCGTAGATCGCGGCGCCCGACTTTACGAGCAGTACTTC
TRBJ2-6 - - TRBV19 CASTGISGANVLTF TGTGCCAGTACAGGGATCTCTGGGGCCAACGTCCTGACTTTC
TRBJ2-5 - TRBD2 TRBV19 CASSILAGGRETQYF TGTGCCAGTAGTATCCTAGCGGGAGGACGCGAGACCCAGTACTTC